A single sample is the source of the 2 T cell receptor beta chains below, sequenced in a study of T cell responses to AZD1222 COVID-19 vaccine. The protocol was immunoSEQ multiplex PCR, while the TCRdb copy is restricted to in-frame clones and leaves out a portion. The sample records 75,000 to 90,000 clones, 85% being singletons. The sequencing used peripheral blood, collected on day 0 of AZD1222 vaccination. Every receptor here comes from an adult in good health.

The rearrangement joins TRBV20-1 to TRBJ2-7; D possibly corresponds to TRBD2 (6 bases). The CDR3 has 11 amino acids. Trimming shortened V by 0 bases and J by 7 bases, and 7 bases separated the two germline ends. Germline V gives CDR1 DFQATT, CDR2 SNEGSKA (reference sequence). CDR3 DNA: TGCAGTGCTAGAGATCGGGGGGAGCAGTACTTC. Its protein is CSARDRGEQYF.

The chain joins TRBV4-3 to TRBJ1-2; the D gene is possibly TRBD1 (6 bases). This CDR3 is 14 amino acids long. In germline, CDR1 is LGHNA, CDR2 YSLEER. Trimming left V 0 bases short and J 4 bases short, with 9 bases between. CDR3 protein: CASSQEDSAYGYTF. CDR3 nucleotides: TGCGCCAGCAGCCAAGAGGACAGTGCCTATGGCTACACCTTC.